Below are 28 T cell receptor beta chains sequenced from a single sample in a study of circulating CD8 cells and anti-PD-1 response in melanoma (dated by TCRdb to the early 2020s). Four subsets defined by PD-1 and/or TIGIT were sorted from live CD3+CD8+TCRalphabeta+ cells on a BD FACSAria II cell sorter. Sequenced on a NextSeq 500. TCR libraries were prepared from approximately 14 ng of total RNA with the QIAseq Immune Repertoire RNA Library Kit, Human TCR Panel. TCRdb applied fastp at Q25 and MiXCR to the public reads, then kept only in-frame beta chains. Identical CDR3 protein sequences are pooled into one entry, listed with their most common genes and DNA. The table for this sample lists some 1,500 distinct CDR3 sequences; more than 7% of them were counted only once. Roughly 5.2% of the sample goes to the ten largest clones. The material sequenced was CD8+ T cells from PBMCs, taken at baseline or after one month of anti-PD-1 therapy (not recorded which). These receptors were collected from a human donor with melanoma.

Turning to this clonotype: Being one base from a much bigger clone, this may be a read error. This chain uses TRBV27 with TRBJ2-2; D perhaps matches TRBD1 (6 bases). Trimming took 5 bases from V and 6 from J, leaving 7 bases between them. CDR3 length equals 12 residues. From germline, CDR1 is MNHEY and CDR2 SMNVEV (reference sequence). The CDR3 loop reads CASSRTAGELFF. The CDR3 coding sequence is TGTGCCAGCAGTCGGACAGCCGGGGAGCTGTTTTTT.

This clonotype is classed as medium-sized (0.01 to 0.1%). The chain links TRBV19 to TRBJ2-3; D may be TRBD2 (5 bases). CDR1 and CDR2 (germline): LNHDA, SQIVND (reference sequence). This CDR3 is 14 amino acids long. Trimming removed 2 bases at V and 4 bases at J, with 10 bases between. The CDR3: CASSILVSADTQYF. DNA of the CDR3: TGTGCCAGTAGTATACTAGTTAGCGCAGATACGCAGTATTTT.

This clonotype is labeled as medium-sized. The chain is built from TRBV27 and TRBJ2-2; TRBD2 aligns across 9 bases. The germline V gene has CDR1 MNHEY and CDR2 SMNVEV (reference sequence). J was trimmed by 6 bases and V by 5 bases; bases with no gene match: 4. The CDR3 consists of 14 residues. The CDR3 is CASSPLAGSGELFF. The CDR3 DNA reads TGTGCCAGCAGTCCACTAGCGGGCTCCGGGGAGCTGTTTTTT.

In this sample, this clonotype is large. The chain is built from TRBV2 and TRBJ2-7; D unclear. Trimming shortened V by 3 bases and J by 7 bases, and 4 bases separated the two germline ends. This CDR3 contains 10 residues. The germline gives CDR1 SNHLY, CDR2 FYNNEI. CDR3 loop: CASSDGEQYF. The CDR3 DNA reads TGTGCCAGCAGTGACGGAGAGCAGTACTTC.

This clonotype is termed large. The chain links TRBV29-1 to TRBJ1-2, with D hard to call. Germline CDR1 and CDR2: SQVTM and ANQGSEA. This CDR3 contains 14 residues. V lost 2 bases to trimming and J lost 6 bases, with 16 bases between them. CDR3 nucleotide sequence: TGCAGCGTTGAATCCCACAAGTCCACGGATGGCTACACCTTC. Its translation: CSVESHKSTDGYTF.

By sample share, this clonotype is large. This chain links TRBV9 with TRBJ2-1; tentative D call: TRBD2 (7 bases). V was trimmed by 3 bases and J by 8 bases, leaving 12 bases between them. Germline values: CDR1 SGDLS, CDR2 YYNGEE. This CDR3 contains 13 residues. The CDR3 sequence: CASSAGGADEQFF. DNA of the CDR3: TGTGCCAGCAGCGCGGGGGGCGCGGATGAGCAGTTCTTC.

This clonotype qualifies as medium-sized (0.01 to 0.1%). The rearrangement links TRBV19 to TRBJ2-3, with unresolved D. Germline CDR1 reads LNHDA; CDR2 reads SQIVND (reference sequence). The CDR3 has 13 amino acids. Trimming cost V 4 bases and J 0 bases, with 5 bases left between them. The CDR3 here is CASSSQSTDTQYF. The CDR3 nucleotides read TGTGCCAGTAGTAGCCAGAGCACAGATACGCAGTATTTT.

This clonotype counts as medium-sized. V and J are TRBV19 and TRBJ2-3, with D possibly called TRBD1 or TRBD2 (6 bases each). This CDR3 is built from 15 residues. The germline V and J ends were trimmed by 4 bases and 4 bases, with 15 bases remaining between them. Germline CDR1 reads LNHDA; CDR2 reads SQIVND (reference sequence). The CDR3 DNA is TGTGCCAGTAGTACCTCGTGGGGGGCAGCAGATACGCAGTATTTT. Residues: CASSTSWGAADTQYF.

This clonotype is labeled medium-sized. V usage is TRBV27 and J usage is TRBJ2-3, with 10 positions matching TRBD2. This CDR3 comprises 15 residues. From germline, CDR1 is MNHEY and CDR2 SMNVEV (reference sequence). Trimming cost V 7 bases and J 2 bases; bases outside gene matches: 6. This chain's CDR3 is CASTSSGGNTDTQYF. DNA for the CDR3: TGTGCCAGCACTTCTAGCGGGGGCAACACAGATACGCAGTATTTT.

CDR3 loop: CASSPAGGLMAEAFF. CDR3 coding DNA: TGTGCCAGCAGCCCGGCAGGGGGGCTGATGGCTGAAGCTTTCTTT. This chain uses TRBV5-6 with TRBJ1-1, with TRBD1 matching over 7 bases. Germline V lookup: CDR1 SGHDT, CDR2 YYEEEE. J gave up 6 bases and V 4 bases, and 12 bases lay outside the gene matches. The CDR3 spans 15 residues.

Judged by abundance, this clonotype is large. V is TRBV5-5 and J is TRBJ2-3; 8 bases agree with TRBD2. Germline CDR1 and CDR2: SGHKS and YYEKEE (reference sequence). CDR3 length: 15 residues. V gave up 7 bases and J gave up 6 bases; unmatched junction bases: 13. DNA of the CDR3: TGTGCCAGCGCTCCGCCTAGCGGGTTCAGTGATACGCAGTATTTT. It is translated as CASAPPSGFSDTQYF.

Sample share makes this clonotype medium-sized. The chain joins TRBV4-2 to TRBJ2-1, with D possibly being TRBD1 (6 bases). The CDR3 sequence is 15 residues long. Trimming removed 4 bases from V and 4 bases from J, with 14 bases in between. Germline V CDR1 and CDR2: LGHNA, YNFKEQ. This CDR3 reads CASSRGRGYYNEQFF. Here the CDR3 DNA reads TGTGCCAGCAGCCGAGGAAGGGGGTATTACAATGAGCAGTTCTTC.

Details on this clonotype: A read error is possible here, since a much larger clone lies one base away. The chain links TRBV19 to TRBJ2-7; either TRBD1 or TRBD2 may supply D (5 bases each). The V end was cut by 6 bases, the J end by 4 bases, with 16 bases between. This CDR3 contains 14 residues. Germline CDR1 and CDR2: LNHDA and SQIVND (reference sequence). For the CDR3, the DNA is TGTGCCAGTAGACCCGGGACGTACCTATACGAGCAGTACTTC. It codes for CASRPGTYLYEQYF.

The table lists this clonotype with a few counts. Possible read error: a much larger clone is one base away. The chain uses TRBV12-5 and TRBJ2-3; TRBD1 might be the D (6 bases). Germline CDR1 and CDR2: LGHNT and FRNRAP. The V end lost 6 bases, the J end lost 5 bases, and 18 bases lay between the germline ends. This CDR3 is built from 15 residues. CDR3 residues: CASGRRGSPRDTQYF. CDR3 in DNA: TGTGCTAGTGGCCGAAGGGGGTCTCCCCGAGATACGCAGTATTTT.

Within the sample, this clonotype is large. V and J are TRBV2 and TRBJ2-7, with D uncertain. V was trimmed by 1 base and J by 0 bases, leaving 10 bases between them. The CDR3 contains 15 residues. Germline assignment: CDR1 SNHLY and CDR2 FYNNEI. Written as DNA, the CDR3 is TGTGCCAGCAGTGAAGACGGTGGTTCCTCCTACGAGCAGTACTTC. Translated, it gives CASSEDGGSSYEQYF.

By sample fraction, this clonotype is medium-sized. The chain employs TRBV27 and TRBJ1-3; D unresolved. Trimming removed 2 bases at V and 1 base at J, with 9 bases between. Germline loops: CDR1 MNHEY, CDR2 SMNVEV (reference sequence). The CDR3 runs to 15 residues. CDR3 DNA sequence: TGTGCCAGCAGTTTAGGTGCAAATTCTGGAAACACCATATATTTT. This translates into CASSLGANSGNTIYF.

This clonotype is large (0.1 to 1%) by share. V is TRBV5-5 and J is TRBJ2-1; tentatively, D is TRBD2 (7 bases). The CDR3 totals 14 residues. Germline V CDR1 and CDR2: SGHKS, YYEKEE (reference sequence). Trimming shortened V by 4 bases and J by 5 bases, and 13 bases separated the two germline ends. The DNA for the CDR3 is TGTGCCAGCAGCCCCCGAGGGGGGGACAATGAGCAGTTCTTC. It codes for CASSPRGGDNEQFF.

This clonotype was observed a handful of times. The chain uses TRBV30 and TRBJ2-1; possibly TRBD2 for D (6 bases). The CDR3 runs to 11 residues. Germline V lookup: CDR1 GTSNPN, CDR2 SVGIG (reference sequence). CDR3: CAMGGYNEQFF. The DNA for the CDR3 is TGTGCAATGGGGGGTTACAATGAGCAGTTCTTC. Looking up the rest from reference TRBV30 and TRBJ2-1 gives the full variable domain: SQTIHQWPATLVQPVGSPLSLECTVEGTSNPNLYWYRQAAGRGLQLLFYSVGIGQISSEVPQNLSASRPQDRQFILSSKKLLLSDSGFYLCAMGGYNEQFFGPGTRLTVL.

By its share, this clonotype is medium-sized. V and J are TRBV29-1 and TRBJ2-7; D not certain. CDR3 size: 12 residues. V was cut by 7 bases and J by 5 bases, with 15 bases left in between. The germline V gene has CDR1 SQVTM and CDR2 ANQGSEA. The CDR3 is CSACQDAHEQYF. CDR3 nucleotide sequence: TGCAGCGCTTGCCAGGACGCCCACGAGCAGTACTTC.

For this clonotype: A much larger clone sits a single nucleotide away, making a read error possible. The chain links TRBV19 to TRBJ2-7, with D perhaps matching TRBD2 (6 bases). Germline CDR1 reads LNHDA; CDR2 reads SQIVND (reference sequence). Trimming removed 4 bases from V and 6 bases from J, with 22 bases in between. This CDR3 is built from 16 residues. CDR3 coding DNA: TGTGCCAGTAGTACCGCCGAGTGGACTAACAACAGCGAGCAGTACTTC. It yields the protein CASSTAEWTNNSEQYF.

This clonotype is categorized as large. The gene calls are TRBV2 and TRBJ2-3; the D is unclear. Germline CDR1 and CDR2: SNHLY and FYNNEI. The V gene lost 6 bases and the J gene lost 4 bases, with 14 bases spanning the gap. The CDR3 has 14 residues. Written as DNA, the CDR3 is TGTGCCAGCAGATTTGGCGTCGGATCAGATACGCAGTATTTT. Translation: CASRFGVGSDTQYF.

This clonotype is medium-sized in the sample. This rearrangement joins TRBV20-1 to TRBJ2-7, with a possible D match to TRBD1 (6 bases). The germline V and J ends were trimmed by 6 bases and 4 bases, with 13 bases remaining between them. CDR3 length: 12 residues. Germline CDR1 reads DFQATT; CDR2 reads SNEGSKA (reference sequence). The CDR3 region has the DNA TGCAGTGCCTCCTATACAGGGTACGAGCAGTACTTC. Its protein product is CSASYTGYEQYF.

The sample holds one count of this clonotype. Mismatch with germline at one junction end may stem from a read error. The chain joins TRBV5-5 to TRBJ1-5; D is possibly TRBD1 (5 bases). The CDR3 runs 15 residues. Germline values: CDR1 SGHKS, CDR2 YYEKEE (reference sequence). The CDR3 nucleotides read TGTGCCAGCAGTTCCGGGGCCACCCAAAATCAGCCCCAGCGTTTT. Amino acid sequence: CASSSGATQNQPQRF.

Relative to its sample, this clonotype is medium-sized (0.01 to 0.1%). DNA of the CDR3: TGTGCCAGCAGTGAATATGGTAACAATGAGCAGTTCTTC. Translated, it gives CASSEYGNNEQFF. This rearrangement joins TRBV25-1 to TRBJ2-1, with unresolved D. Germline lookup yields CDR1 MGHDK and CDR2 SYGVNS. The length of the CDR3 is 13 residues. Trimming left V 0 bases short and J 5 bases short, with 5 bases between.

This clonotype is classed as medium-sized. The chain is built from TRBV5-8 and TRBJ2-1, with D possibly being TRBD1 (6 bases). V dropped 2 bases and J dropped 8 bases, with 20 bases sitting between them. The germline gives CDR1 SGHTS, CDR2 YDEGEE. The CDR3 contains 16 residues. CDR3 bases: TGTGCCAGCAGCTTCCAAGGGGGTGCCCGGGCGGATGAGCAGTTCTTC. It encodes CASSFQGGARADEQFF.

This clonotype is deemed large. V usage is TRBV20-1 and J usage is TRBJ2-7; tentative D call: TRBD1 (6 bases). Germline CDR1 reads DFQATT; CDR2 reads SNEGSKA (reference sequence). The V gene lost 2 bases and the J gene lost 7 bases, with 15 bases spanning the gap. CDR3 length equals 13 residues. The CDR3 sequence: CSARSPLGAEQYF. CDR3 nucleotide sequence: TGCAGTGCTAGATCCCCGTTGGGGGCTGAGCAGTACTTC.

This clonotype qualifies as medium-sized. The chain's CDR3 is CAQLKGVTSTDTQYF. CDR3 bases: TGTGCCCAGTTGAAAGGGGTAACTAGCACAGATACGCAGTATTTT. The J gene is TRBJ2-3, the V gene TRBV2, with a tentative D call TRBD1 (5 bases). Germline CDR1 SNHLY, CDR2 FYNNEI. Trimming pared 11 bases from V and 0 bases from J, leaving 18 bases between. The CDR3 sequence is 15 residues long. The full variable domain, in which reference TRBV2 and TRBJ2-3 provide the parts outside the CDR3, is EPEVTQTPSHQVTQMGQEVILRCVPISNHLYFYWYRQILGQKVEFLVSFYNNEISEKSEIFDDQFSVERPDGSNFTLKIRSTKLEDSAMYFCAQLKGVTSTDTQYFGPGTRLTVL.

By sample share, this clonotype is medium-sized (0.01 to 0.1%). The chain links TRBV25-1 to TRBJ1-1, with D perhaps matching TRBD1 (5 bases). Germline CDR1 reads MGHDK; CDR2 reads SYGVNS. With 0 bases removed from V and 8 bases from J, the gap between germline ends came to 13 bases. This CDR3 has 14 residues. CDR3 sequence reads: CASSEYGAGREAFF. The CDR3 DNA reads as TGTGCCAGCAGTGAATATGGGGCAGGCCGCGAAGCTTTCTTT.